This T cell receptor beta chain was recorded in a study of blood T cell repertoires in COVID-19. Across the whole study: Sites in the United States, Italy and Spain provided acute and convalescent COVID-19 samples. Sources were T cells, B-cell-depleted T cells, or PBMCs; the material itself was cDNA or gDNA.

The CDR3 length is 15 residues. V dropped 0 bases and J dropped 5; count of bases not matched to a gene: 6. Germline CDR1 MNHEY, CDR2 SVGAGI. Authors' data handling: Scientists estimated how many nucleated cells there were by amplifying reference gene primers. Profiling relied on immunoSEQ multiplex PCR, and the TCRdb table lists in-frame clones only, not all of them. Clone size and V and J calls were adopted from that table, with D and trimming inferred from the DNA. The sample records more than 85,000 clones, approximately 80% being singletons. V usage is TRBV6-5 and J usage is TRBJ1-1, with TRBD1 identical over 7 bases. This TCR derives from a woman in her seventies with acute or convalescent COVID-19. The specimen was peripheral blood. The CDR3 here is CASSYSRQGMTEAFF. The DNA of the CDR3 is TGTGCCAGCAGTTACTCGCGACAGGGAATGACTGAAGCTTTCTTT.